The TCR beta chain under discussion was sequenced for a study of T cells in Graves' hyperthyroidism and ophthalmopathy. Germline-derived CDR1 and CDR2 are DFQATT and SNEGSKA (reference sequence). The CDR3 runs 13 residues. V dropped 6 bases and J dropped 0 bases, with 8 bases sitting between them. From RNA transcripts, TCR beta CDR3 regions were amplified. A set of HTBI primers served as the primers for a first-round RT-PCR of the TCR CDR3. TCRdb used MiXCR to reprocess the multiplex PCR reads, holding one entry per CDR3 protein. The table has about 580,000 distinct CDR3 sequences, around 42% seen once. The diagnostic basis comprised clinical symptoms, serum thyroxine and TRAb, thyroid ultrasound and orbital computed tomography. This clonotype was observed at least ten times.

Material for sequencing was peripheral blood or thyroid tissue (not recorded which). The sequence was collected from a woman aged 18 to 35 with Graves' hyperthyroidism. The V and J genes are TRBV20-1 and TRBJ1-4; no firm D call. In DNA form, the CDR3 reads TGCAGTGCCAACAGAGCAACTAATGAAAAACTGTTTTTT. This translates into CSANRATNEKLFF.